Included here is one T cell receptor (beta chain) sequence, with context. The junction differs from germline at one of its ends, possibly a read error. The CDR3 runs 11 residues. This record comes from a study of blood T cell repertoires in COVID-19. Study background: Researchers got acute and convalescent COVID-19 samples from the United States, Italy and Spain. The cDNA or gDNA used as material had been derived from T cells, B-cell-depleted T cells, or PBMCs.

In the original processing: Reference gene primers were amplified, and this amplification served to estimate nucleated cell counts. The repertoire was sequenced with immunoSEQ multiplex PCR; TCRdb's copy has only in-frame clones and lacks some. The V and J calls and clone size were taken over from that table, and D and trimming were inferred from the DNA. The table lists 150,000 to 200,000 clones, approximately 85% of them singletons. V gene TRBV12-3 or TRBV12-4 combines with J gene TRBJ2-3; TRBD2 might be the D (6 bases). The sequencing input was peripheral blood. The source of this sequence is a human donor with active or convalescent COVID-19. The donor label of this sample is uncertain. The CDR3 nucleotides are TGCCCGGGGGACCGCACAGATACGCAGTATTTT. It specifies CPGDRTDTQYF.